A single sample is the source of the 16 T cell receptor beta chains below, sequenced in a study of CD8+ T cells in alopecia areata. RNA was isolated and reverse transcribed to cDNA, the sequencing template. Some clones are missing from TCRdb's copy, which holds only in-frame ones; the method was immunoSEQ multiplex PCR. This sample carries 9,800 or so clones, none of them present only once. Pooled cells of cutaneous lymph node origin were sorted on CD4, CD8alpha, NKG2D, NKG2ACE and other markers. The sample comprised CD8+ T cells sorted from a lymph node. These receptors were taken from a C3H/HeJ mouse with alopecia areata. Strain MHC haplotype: H2-k.

In this sample, this clone turned up many times. The gene names here belong to mouse. The missing CDR3 end, 4 residues past where the read stops, is filled in from the germline J gene. The J gene is TRBJ2-1, the V gene TRBV17, with D possibly being TRBD2 (6 bases). The germline CDR1 and CDR2 sequences are MNHDT and YYDKIL. The CDR3 totals 14 residues. Trimming left V 1 base short and J 3 bases short, with 7 bases between. The sequenced CDR3 bases are TGTGCTAGCAGTAGAGTGGGGGTCTATGCT. This codes for CASSRVGVYA. In full, the CDR3 is CASSRVGVYAEQFF.

Of note for this clone: Gene names follow the mouse nomenclature. The read ends 4 residues before the CDR3 terminus; that terminus is restored from the germline J gene. The rearrangement links TRBV19 to TRBJ1-1; D is unclear. V lost 5 bases and J 0 bases, leaving 11 bases between the germline ends. Germline CDR1 FNHDT, CDR2 SITEND (reference sequence). The CDR3 is 14 amino acids. The CDR3 is CASRLRQANTEVFF. The DNA read from the CDR3 is TGTGCCAGCAGGCTCCGACAAGCAAACACA.

The table lists this clone with many counts. Gene names refer to mouse genes. The CDR3 reads CASTDWGNYAEQFF. The covered CDR3 bases are TGTGCCAGCACAGACTGGGGGAACTATGCT. V gene TRBV19 combines with J gene TRBJ2-1; 9 positions match TRBD2. The missing CDR3 end, 4 residues past where the read stops, is filled in from the germline J gene. Losses at the gene ends were 6 bases for V and 1 base for J; bases not matched to a gene: 2. Germline assignment: CDR1 FNHDT and CDR2 SITEND (reference sequence). CDR3 length: 14 residues.

This clone came up many times. Genes and germline are mouse. The read finishes 4 residues shy of the CDR3 end, and the germline J gene is used to complete it. V is TRBV5 and J is TRBJ2-7, with D unresolved. The CDR3 runs 12 residues. The germline V gene encodes CDR1 LGHNA and CDR2 YNLKQL (reference sequence). CDR3 sequence reads: CASSQDKYEQYF. Partial CDR3 DNA: TGTGCCAGCAGCCAAGACAAATAT.

The sample holds a few counts of this clone. Mouse gene names apply. Read coverage stops 4 residues before the CDR3 terminus; the germline J gene supplies the remainder. V is TRBV17 and J is TRBJ2-1, with 10 bases identical to TRBD2. Per germline, CDR1 MNHDT and CDR2 YYDKIL. CDR3 length equals 17 residues. The part of the CDR3 DNA that was read is TGTGCTAGCAGTAGAGATAGGGCTGGGGGGGCCGGAGCT. This gives the protein CASSRDRAGGAGA. In full, the CDR3 is CASSRDRAGGAGAEQFF.

This clone was observed many times. Germline and genes here are mouse. The missing CDR3 end, 4 residues past where the read stops, is filled in from the germline J gene. This sequence joins TRBV19 and TRBJ2-1; D might be TRBD1 (6 bases). V lost 4 bases, J lost 0 bases, and 8 bases lay in between. Germline assignment: CDR1 FNHDT and CDR2 SITEND (reference sequence). The CDR3 runs 14 residues. CDR3 amino acids: CASSRDNNYAEQFF. The CDR3 bases that were read are TGTGCCAGCAGTCGGGACAATAACTATGCT.

This clone was picked up many times. The listed genes are named as in mouse. The read comes to an end 4 residues before the CDR3 does, leaving the germline J gene to fill in the end. The gene calls are TRBV13-3 and TRBJ2-5; 8 nucleotides match TRBD2. The CDR3 contains 15 residues. Germline assignment: CDR1 NNHDY and CDR2 SYVADS. J lost 2 bases, V lost 5 bases, and 7 bases had no gene match. The CDR3 region is CASSDQLGAQDTQYF. CDR3 DNA (partial): TGTGCCAGCAGCGACCAACTGGGGGCCCAAGAC.

This clone was seen repeatedly, ten times or more. The genes and germline here are from mouse. The observed sequence ends 4 residues before the CDR3 terminus, with the missing tail filled in from the germline J gene. The chain combines TRBV13-2 with TRBJ2-5, with 7 nucleotides matching TRBD2. Germline-derived CDR1 and CDR2 are NNHNN and SYGAGS (reference sequence). The CDR3 length is 14 residues. CDR3 DNA, as far as it was read: TGTGCCAGCGGTGATGCTGGCTGGGGGGAC. This translates into CASGDAGWGD. The full CDR3 protein reads CASGDAGWGDTQYF.

This clone has a count of ten or more. Gene names follow the mouse nomenclature. The read gets to within 4 residues of the CDR3 end, and the germline J gene fills in the rest. The genes are TRBV16 and TRBJ2-7; 10 nucleotides align to TRBD2. Germline CDR1 and CDR2: SGHSA and FRNQAP. The length of the CDR3 is 15 residues. J lost 3 bases, V lost 5 bases, and 7 bases had no gene match. The CDR3 reads CASSPGTGALYEQYF. The covered CDR3 bases are TGTGCAAGCAGCCCGGGGACTGGGGCCCTCTAT.

This clone was seen at least ten times. The genes and germline here are from mouse. The read terminates 4 residues before the CDR3 end, so the remaining end is supplied by the germline J gene. V is TRBV1 and J is TRBJ2-2; 7 bases align to TRBD1. This CDR3 spans 14 amino acids. V was pared by 6 bases and J by 1 base, with 2 bases of the junction left unmatched. Germline assignment: CDR1 NSQYPW and CDR2 LRSPGD (reference sequence). Partial CDR3 DNA: TGCACCTGCAGAGGGACAGTAAACACCGGG. Translation gives CTCRGTVNTG. The full CDR3 is CTCRGTVNTGQLYF.

This clone was picked up many times. These gene names are mouse names. The DNA ends 4 residues before the CDR3 does, and the rest of the CDR3 is filled in from the germline J gene. This rearrangement joins TRBV1 to TRBJ2-5, with D maybe TRBD1 (6 bases). The CDR3 has 13 residues. The ends were cut back, 4 bases at V and 3 bases at J, with 8 bases in the middle. CDR1 is NSQYPW and CDR2 is LRSPGD in the germline V gene (reference sequence). This chain's CDR3 is CTCSEDRQDTQYF. The covered CDR3 bases are TGCACCTGCAGTGAGGACAGACAAGAC.

This clone was recorded many times. Gene names are the mouse ones. Read data end 4 residues before the CDR3 end; the end is taken from the germline J gene. The chain couples TRBV13-1 to TRBJ2-4; 9 bases line up with TRBD1. Germline V CDR1 and CDR2: NSHNY, SYGAGN. The CDR3 totals 13 residues. CDR3 bases read: TGTGCCAGCACTACAGGGGGCGGAAAC. Its protein product is CASTTGGGN. The entire CDR3 reads CASTTGGGNTLYF.

Ten or more counts support this clone. Germline and genes: mouse. The read finishes 4 residues shy of the CDR3 end, and the germline J gene is used to complete it. The chain recombines TRBV13-3 with TRBJ1-1, with TRBD1 matching 8 bases. This CDR3 has 14 residues. CDR1 and CDR2 (germline): NNHDY, SYVADS. The CDR3 loop reads CASSDDRGRTEVFF. CDR3 bases read: TGTGCCAGCAGTGATGACAGGGGGAGAACA.

This clone was detected many times. Gene names and germline match the mouse. The CDR3 end falls 4 residues outside the read, so it is completed with the germline J gene. The genes are TRBV31 and TRBJ2-7; TRBD2 might be the D (7 bases). CDR3 size: 14 residues. Germline CDR1 and CDR2: GKSSPN and SITVG. The sequenced CDR3 bases are TGTGCCTGGAGTCTAGTCGGGGGGCGCGAT. This gives the protein CAWSLVGGRD. The whole CDR3 sequence reads CAWSLVGGRDEQYF. Variable domain in full (rest from reference TRBV31 and TRBJ2-7): AQTIHQWPVAEIKAVGSPLSLGCTIKGKSSPNLYWYWQATGGTLQQLFYSITVGQVESVVQLNLSASRPKDDQFILSTEKLLLSHSGFYLCAWSLVGGRDEQYFGPGTRLTVL.

In its sample, this clone was seen a few times. Germline and genes: mouse. The CDR3 end lies 4 residues beyond the end of the read and is filled in from the germline J gene. This chain uses TRBV5 with TRBJ2-5; 10 bases are shared with TRBD2. The CDR3 extends over 15 amino acids. Germline assignment: CDR1 LGHNA and CDR2 YNLKQL (reference sequence). CDR3 loop: CASSLWGGGEDTQYF. The sequenced CDR3 bases are TGTGCCAGCAGCCTCTGGGGGGGCGGGGAAGAC.

This clone has a handful of counts. A single base separates this from a much larger clone, so it may be a read error. Mouse gene names apply. The CDR3 extends 4 residues past the end of the read, so its final part is completed from the germline J gene. V gene TRBV13-2 combines with J gene TRBJ2-5; 8 bases are shared with TRBD2. The V gene end was trimmed by 2 bases and the J gene end by 2 bases; junction bases not matched to a gene: 1. This CDR3 is built from 14 residues. From germline, CDR1 is NNHNN and CDR2 SYGAGS (reference sequence). Incomplete CDR3 DNA: TGTGCCAGCGGTGAGGGACTGGTCCAAGAC. Translated: CASGEGLVQD. The entire CDR3 reads CASGEGLVQDTQYF.